The entry that follows covers one T cell receptor (beta chain) sequence. This sample stems from a study of memory CD4+ T cells and cytomegalovirus serostatus. Single viable CD3+CD4+CD8-CD45RO+ cells were sorted as the memory CD4+ T cells. CMV serostatus came from serum IgG against pp150, pp28, p38, p52. Here immunoSEQ multiplex PCR was the method, and the copy in TCRdb shows in-frame clones only, minus some. The sample consists of some 53,000 clones, around 82% of them appearing once. Trimming took off 4 bases at V and 4 bases at J, with 13 bases between the two ends. The CDR3 is 15 residues long. Germline V CDR1 and CDR2: LNHDA, SQIVND (reference sequence).

The sequenced material came from memory CD4+ T cells from blood. The chain is built from TRBV19 and TRBJ2-2, with a tentative D call TRBD1 (6 bases). The TCR originated in an adult in good health and CMV-seronegative. The CDR3 coding sequence is TGTGCCAGTAGTACAAACCGGGACACCACCGGGGAGCTGTTTTTT. Amino acids: CASSTNRDTTGELFF.